The sequence of this T cell receptor beta chain was determined in a study of monozygotic twins with inflammatory bowel disease. Following a re-call of the 5' RACE reads, TCRdb has one entry per CDR3 protein and lacks DNA. Recorded for this sample: around 380,000 distinct CDR3 sequences. Looked up from germline, CDR1 is SGHAT and CDR2 is FQNNGV. The CDR3 runs 14 residues. Sequenced material: blood. The V and J genes are TRBV11-2 and TRBJ1-4. The clonotype originates from a human donor with ulcerative colitis or Crohn's disease, or a healthy co-twin of an affected twin (not recorded which). The CDR3 reads CASSFDATNEKLFF.